The 29 T cell receptor beta chains reported below all come from one sample, sequenced in a study of OX40 agonist ivuxolimab in advanced cancers. TCRdb's copy holds only in-frame clones and misses some; the assay was immunoSEQ multiplex PCR. The table has tens of thousands of clones, 70% to 90% seen once. The sequencing used CD4+ or CD8+ T cells sorted from blood, collected in a trial of the OX40 agonist ivuxolimab. The receptor set was obtained from an adult with an advanced solid tumor such as melanoma, head and neck, liver or kidney cancer.

This chain uses TRBV5-4 with TRBJ1-3; D is undetermined. V was trimmed by 5 bases and J by 0 bases, leaving 9 bases between them. Germline-derived CDR1 and CDR2 are SGHNT and YYREEE (reference sequence). CDR3 length: 14 residues. CDR3 bases: TGTGCCAGCAGTTATGACAACTCTGGAAACACCATATATTTT. This codes for CASSYDNSGNTIYF.

The gene calls are TRBV6-1 and TRBJ2-7; D may be TRBD1 (5 bases). Germline CDR1 and CDR2: MNHNS and SASEGT. Trimming shortened V by 6 bases and J by 0 bases, and 15 bases separated the two germline ends. CDR3 length: 15 amino acids. The CDR3 DNA reads as TGTGCCAGCAGGCCCCAGACAGTATTCTCCTACGAGCAGTACTTC. Its translation: CASRPQTVFSYEQYF.

The V and J genes are TRBV27 and TRBJ2-7, with 7 bases lining up with TRBD1. V trimming: 6 bases; J trimming: 3 bases; junction bases outside the gene matches: 14. The CDR3 spans 16 residues. CDR1 is MNHEY, CDR2 SMNVEV, per germline (reference sequence). The chain's CDR3 is CASSLRGTEDDYEQYF. CDR3 nucleotides: TGTGCCAGCAGCCTAAGGGGGACAGAGGACGACTACGAGCAGTACTTC.

The rearrangement joins TRBV27 to TRBJ2-2; weak D call: TRBD2 (6 bases). The CDR3 totals 15 residues. V was shortened by 3 bases and J by 4 bases, with 12 bases between the two germline ends. Germline assignment: CDR1 MNHEY and CDR2 SMNVEV (reference sequence). CDR3 sequence reads: CASSFEGGGTGELFF. Here the CDR3 DNA reads TGTGCCAGCAGTTTCGAGGGAGGAGGCACCGGGGAGCTGTTTTTT.

V usage is TRBV6-5 and J usage is TRBJ2-2; no firm D call. The CDR3 loop spans 15 amino acids. V lost 4 bases, J lost 7 bases, and 16 bases lay in between. Germline V CDR1 and CDR2: MNHEY, SVGAGI. This chain's CDR3 is CASSSIDSYRGELFF. CDR3 bases: TGTGCCAGCAGTTCGATAGACTCTTACCGCGGGGAGCTGTTTTTT.

J is TRBJ2-7 and V is TRBV5-8; TRBD2 is a possible D gene (7 bases). The germline V gene has CDR1 SGHTS and CDR2 YDEGEE. V was cut by 4 bases and J by 7 bases, with 15 bases left in between. The CDR3 is made up of 13 amino acids. CDR3 residues: CASSRGGAKEQYF. The CDR3 DNA follows: TGTGCCAGCAGCCGAGGGGGGGCTAAAGAGCAGTACTTC.

The CDR3 region has the DNA TGCGCCAGCAGCCAACCCTTAGCGGGCCCTCCGGGAGAGACCCAGTACTTC. Translating it yields CASSQPLAGPPGETQYF. The genes are TRBV4-1 and TRBJ2-5; 7 positions match TRBD2. The V and J ends lost 2 bases and 4 bases, in that order; junction bases with no gene match: 13. Germline loops: CDR1 MGHRA, CDR2 YSYEKL. The CDR3 runs to 17 residues.

The chain links TRBV28 to TRBJ1-1; weak D call: TRBD1 (6 bases). CDR3 size: 12 residues. V was shortened by 5 bases and J by 11 bases, with 15 bases between the two germline ends. Looked up from germline, CDR1 is MDHEN and CDR2 is SYDVKM. The CDR3 loop reads CASSLTGFMAFF. CDR3 DNA: TGTGCCAGCAGTCTTACAGGGTTTATGGCTTTCTTT.

This clone occurred once. The chain carries TRBV7-2 and TRBJ1-5; a weak D match, TRBD1 (5 bases). Trimming took 4 bases from V and 0 from J, leaving 10 bases between them. The V gene's germline CDR1 is SGHTA and CDR2 FQGNSA. The CDR3 has 15 residues. The CDR3 reads CASSWGDLSNQPQHF. The CDR3 region has the DNA TGTGCCAGCAGCTGGGGGGACCTTAGCAATCAGCCCCAGCATTTT.

The rearrangement uses TRBV28 and TRBJ1-1; TRBD1 might be the D (6 bases). Germline V gene data show CDR1 as MDHEN and CDR2 as SYDVKM. This CDR3 contains 13 residues. With 3 bases removed from V and 5 bases from J, the gap between germline ends came to 10 bases. CDR3: CASSLGAGTEAFF. In DNA form, the CDR3 reads TGTGCCAGCAGTTTGGGGGCGGGAACTGAAGCTTTCTTT.

This rearrangement joins TRBV28 to TRBJ1-1; D is undetermined. The CDR3 extends over 11 amino acids. Per the germline V gene, CDR1 is MDHEN and CDR2 is SYDVKM. Trimming pared 5 bases from V and 13 bases from J, leaving 14 bases between. CDR3 in amino acids: CASSAYQVGFF. As DNA, the CDR3 is TGTGCCAGCAGTGCATACCAAGTTGGTTTCTTT.

This clone is a singleton in its sample. The chain couples TRBV7-9 to TRBJ2-5; TRBD2 matches 8 bases. Germline assignment: CDR1 SEHNR and CDR2 FQNEAQ (reference sequence). V dropped 3 bases and J dropped 1; count of bases not matched to a gene: 1. The CDR3 runs 14 residues. The CDR3 region has the DNA TGTGCCAGCAGCTTTACTAGCGGCCAAGAGACCCAGTACTTC. As protein: CASSFTSGQETQYF.

The chain carries TRBV2 and TRBJ2-2; no clear D gene. The V gene lost 6 bases and the J gene lost 2 bases, with 4 bases spanning the gap. Per germline, CDR1 SNHLY and CDR2 FYNNEI. CDR3 size: 12 residues. In DNA, the CDR3 is TGTGCCAGCAGGGATAACACCGGGGAGCTGTTTTTT. Protein product: CASRDNTGELFF.

The sample holds a few counts of this clone. This chain uses TRBV6-5 with TRBJ1-5; D possibly corresponds to TRBD1 (5 bases). With 5 bases removed from V and 5 bases from J, the gap between germline ends came to 16 bases. CDR3 length equals 15 residues. Germline V CDR1 and CDR2: MNHEY, SVGAGI. Here the CDR3 reads CASSIKAGTHQPQHF. The DNA of the CDR3 is TGTGCCAGCAGTATAAAGGCAGGGACTCATCAGCCCCAGCATTTT.

The V call is TRBV9, the J call TRBJ1-2; TRBD1 might be the D (5 bases). The germline CDR1 and CDR2 sequences are SGDLS and YYNGEE. The CDR3 loop spans 16 amino acids. Trimming cost V 4 bases and J 8 bases, with 24 bases left between them. CDR3 region: CASSPRNLGEGEGYTF. The CDR3 DNA sequence: TGTGCCAGCAGCCCCCGAAATTTAGGGGAGGGTGAAGGCTACACCTTC. The full variable domain, its missing parts supplied by reference TRBV9 and TRBJ1-2, is DSGVTQTPKHLITATGQRVTLRCSPRSGDLSVYWYQQSLDQGLQFLIQYYNGEERAKGNILERFSAQQFPDLHSELNLSSLELGDSALYFCASSPRNLGEGEGYTFGSGTRLTVV.

The CDR3 region is CASSYRGDGGNTIYF. The CDR3, as DNA: TGTGCCAGCAGTTACCGGGGGGACGGTGGAAACACCATATATTTT. The chain uses TRBV6-5 and TRBJ1-3; the D gene is possibly TRBD1 (5 bases). Trimming cost V 2 bases and J 3 bases, with 11 bases left between them. The CDR3 has 15 amino acids. Germline CDR1 MNHEY, CDR2 SVGAGI.

The CDR3 sequence is CASSEMGWEVNEQYF. CDR3 sequence (DNA): TGTGCCAGCAGTGAAATGGGGTGGGAGGTTAACGAGCAGTACTTC. J is TRBJ2-7 and V is TRBV6-1, with D possibly being TRBD2 (6 bases). The CDR3 spans 15 residues. Deletions cut 2 bases from V and 5 bases from J, with 16 bases between. CDR1 is MNHNS, CDR2 SASEGT, per germline.

This chain links TRBV5-1 with TRBJ2-2; TRBD1 aligns across 7 bases. V gave up 4 bases and J gave up 4 bases; unmatched junction bases: 4. CDR1 is SGHRS, CDR2 YFSETQ, per germline. The CDR3 totals 14 residues. The CDR3 nucleotides read TGCGCCAGCAGCCCCACAGGGGCCACCGGGGAGCTGTTTTTT. Its protein product is CASSPTGATGELFF.

The chain employs TRBV5-1 and TRBJ2-1; unclear D gene. Germline values: CDR1 SGHRS, CDR2 YFSETQ. Trimming stripped 0 bases from V and 6 bases from J, with 10 bases between. The CDR3 extends over 14 amino acids. This CDR3 is CASSLGGFFNEQFF. The CDR3 nucleotides are TGCGCCAGCAGCTTGGGGGGTTTCTTCAATGAGCAGTTCTTC.

This clone showed up just a few times. V and J are TRBV5-5 and TRBJ1-5; a weak D match, TRBD1 (5 bases). V was shortened by 7 bases and J by 5 bases, with 19 bases between the two germline ends. The CDR3 has 15 residues. Per the germline V gene, CDR1 is SGHKS and CDR2 is YYEKEE (reference sequence). The CDR3, as DNA: TGTGCCAGCCGCCCCGGGCGGGGGGTGCATCAGCCCCAGCATTTT. Protein: CASRPGRGVHQPQHF. The full variable domain, with the rest looked up from reference TRBV5-5 and TRBJ1-5, is DAGVTQSPTHLIKTRGQQVTLRCSPISGHKSVSWYQQVLGQGPQFIFQYYEKEERGRGNFPDRFSARQFPNYSSELNVNALLLGDSALYLCASRPGRGVHQPQHFGDGTRLSIL.

The rearrangement links TRBV5-1 to TRBJ2-7, with 7 positions matching TRBD1. Germline CDR1 and CDR2: SGHRS and YFSETQ. This CDR3 has 13 residues. The ends lost 0 bases at V and 6 bases at J; junction bases unmatched: 3. The CDR3 loop reads CASSLVGGPEQYF. CDR3 bases: TGCGCCAGCAGCTTGGTAGGGGGCCCCGAGCAGTACTTC.

The chain recombines TRBV5-4 with TRBJ2-1; the match to TRBD2 covers 8 bases. Germline V gene sequence: CDR1 SGHNT, CDR2 YYREEE (reference sequence). This CDR3 comprises 16 residues. Trimming removed 4 bases from V and 6 bases from J; junction bases left unmatched: 12. CDR3: CASSRDTGGPRNEQFF. CDR3 bases: TGTGCCAGCAGCCGTGATACGGGGGGGCCTCGCAATGAGCAGTTCTTC.

The rearrangement uses TRBV29-1 and TRBJ2-7; 10 bases line up with TRBD1. The CDR3 extends over 12 amino acids. Germline loops: CDR1 SQVTM, CDR2 ANQGSEA. CDR3 amino acids: CAGTGVYYEQYF. DNA for the CDR3: TGCGCGGGGACAGGGGTCTACTACGAGCAGTACTTC.

V and J are TRBV10-3 and TRBJ1-2, with D uncertain. The V gene lost 6 bases and the J gene lost 8 bases, with 16 bases spanning the gap. This CDR3 comprises 13 residues. Germline CDR1 is ENHRY and CDR2 is SYGVKD. CDR3 sequence: CAISADTFVGYTF. The CDR3 DNA sequence: TGTGCCATCAGCGCCGACACGTTTGTGGGCTACACCTTC.

This clone was counted once. This chain joins TRBV5-1 and TRBJ1-1, with 8 bases that match TRBD1. The CDR3 has 14 residues. V dropped 4 bases and J dropped 4; count of bases not matched to a gene: 6. CDR1 is SGHRS and CDR2 is YFSETQ in the germline V gene. Here the CDR3 DNA reads TGCGCCAGCAGCCATGGACAGGGTGGCACTGAAGCTTTCTTT. Its translation: CASSHGQGGTEAFF. The full variable domain, with the rest looked up from reference TRBV5-1 and TRBJ1-1, is KAGVTQTPRYLIKTRGQQVTLSCSPISGHRSVSWYQQTPGQGLQFLFEYFSETQRNKGNFPGRFSGRQFSNSRSEMNVSTLELGDSALYLCASSHGQGGTEAFFGQGTRLTVV.

The V and J genes are TRBV9 and TRBJ1-4; the D is unclear. Germline values: CDR1 SGDLS, CDR2 YYNGEE. The CDR3 is 14 amino acids. V dropped 4 bases and J dropped 3 bases, with 10 bases sitting between them. CDR3 DNA: TGTGCCAGCAGCCGGGGTGCAGCTAATGAAAAACTGTTTTTT. This translates into CASSRGAANEKLFF.

The CDR3 coding sequence is TGTGCCAGCAGTTTACAGGGCGTGGAGACCCAGTACTTC. Translation gives CASSLQGVETQYF. The rearrangement uses TRBV28 and TRBJ2-5; D perhaps matches TRBD1 (5 bases). Germline V lookup: CDR1 MDHEN, CDR2 SYDVKM. The CDR3 has 13 residues. With 2 bases removed from V and 5 bases from J, the gap between germline ends came to 9 bases.

This clone has only one observation. The chain employs TRBV5-1 and TRBJ1-1; D may be TRBD1 (6 bases). Germline loops: CDR1 SGHRS, CDR2 YFSETQ. Trimming took 1 base from V and 2 from J, leaving 9 bases between them. The CDR3 has 14 residues. CDR3 nucleotide sequence: TGCGCCAGCAGCTTGCGGACAGATAACACTGAAGCTTTCTTT. Translation gives CASSLRTDNTEAFF.

The DNA for the CDR3 is TGTGCCAGCAGTGGCTTTGCGGGGCAGTCCTACGAGCAGTACTTC. Amino acid sequence: CASSGFAGQSYEQYF. The V and J genes are TRBV27 and TRBJ2-7; a possible D gene is TRBD2 (6 bases). Trimming cost V 5 bases and J 1 base, with 15 bases left between them. The CDR3 has 15 residues. CDR1 and CDR2 (germline): MNHEY, SMNVEV (reference sequence).